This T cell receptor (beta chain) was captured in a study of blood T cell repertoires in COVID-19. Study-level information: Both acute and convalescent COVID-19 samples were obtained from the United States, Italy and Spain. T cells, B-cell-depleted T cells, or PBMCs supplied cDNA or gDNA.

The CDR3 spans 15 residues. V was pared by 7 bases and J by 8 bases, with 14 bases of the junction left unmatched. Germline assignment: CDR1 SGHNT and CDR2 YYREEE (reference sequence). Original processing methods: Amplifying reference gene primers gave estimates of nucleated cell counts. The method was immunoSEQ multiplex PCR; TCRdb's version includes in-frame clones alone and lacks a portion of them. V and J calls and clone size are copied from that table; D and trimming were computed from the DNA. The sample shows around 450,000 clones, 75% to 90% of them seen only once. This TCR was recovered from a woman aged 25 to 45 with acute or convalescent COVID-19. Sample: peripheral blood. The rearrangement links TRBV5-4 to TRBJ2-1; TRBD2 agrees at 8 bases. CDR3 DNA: TGTGCCAGCGGGCCGGGACACCGGGGGGGGGATGAGCAGTTCTTC. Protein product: CASGPGHRGGDEQFF.